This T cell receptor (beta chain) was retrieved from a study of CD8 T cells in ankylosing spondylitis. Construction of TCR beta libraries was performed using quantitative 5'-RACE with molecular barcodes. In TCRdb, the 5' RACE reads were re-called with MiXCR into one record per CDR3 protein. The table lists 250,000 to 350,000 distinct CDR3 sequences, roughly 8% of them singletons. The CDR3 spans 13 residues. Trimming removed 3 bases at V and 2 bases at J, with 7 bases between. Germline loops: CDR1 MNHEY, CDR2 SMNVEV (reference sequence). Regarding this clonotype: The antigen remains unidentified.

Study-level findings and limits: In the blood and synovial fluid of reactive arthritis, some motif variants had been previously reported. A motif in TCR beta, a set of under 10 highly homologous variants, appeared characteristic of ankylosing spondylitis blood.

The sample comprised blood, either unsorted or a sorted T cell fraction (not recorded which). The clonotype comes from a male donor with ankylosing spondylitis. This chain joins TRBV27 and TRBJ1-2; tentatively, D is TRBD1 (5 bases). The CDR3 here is CASSFRQNYGYTF. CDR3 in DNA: TGTGCCAGCAGTTTTCGACAGAACTATGGCTACACCTTC.